The 10 T cell receptor beta chains below were found in one sample sequenced in a study of blood T cell repertoires in COVID-19. The assay was immunoSEQ multiplex PCR, and TCRdb's table has in-frame clones only and misses some. This sample carries around 250,000 clones, about four fifths of them seen once, and the ten largest clones take over 1.5%. Material: peripheral blood. The receptors stem from a woman aged 40-49 years who had recovered from COVID-19.

The CDR3 bases are TGTGCCAGCAGCTTAGCTTCATCACGGAGTGAAGCTTTCTTT. This gives the protein CASSLASSRSEAFF. V gene TRBV7-2 combines with J gene TRBJ1-1; D unclear. Germline CDR1 SGHTA, CDR2 FQGNSA. The CDR3 contains 14 residues. The V end was cut by 0 bases, the J end by 7 bases, with 12 bases between.

The rearrangement links TRBV2 to TRBJ2-4; tentatively, D is TRBD1 (5 bases). Deletions cut 2 bases from V and 5 bases from J, with 13 bases between. The CDR3 consists of 15 residues. CDR1 and CDR2 (germline): SNHLY, FYNNEI. CDR3 coding DNA: TGTGCCAGCAGTGAATTACAGGCAACCCAAAACATTCAGTACTTC. Amino acid sequence: CASSELQATQNIQYF.

This chain links TRBV6-5 with TRBJ2-1; 10 nucleotides line up with TRBD1. The CDR3 contains 15 residues. The germline gives CDR1 MNHEY, CDR2 SVGAGI. V shed 6 bases, J shed 4 bases, and the junction held 6 bases outside the gene matches. CDR3 amino acids: CASRTGDRGYNEQFF. In DNA, the CDR3 is TGTGCCAGCAGAACAGGGGACAGGGGTTACAATGAGCAGTTCTTC.

Here the CDR3 reads CASRKAGRTSRNTGELFF. DNA of the CDR3: TGTGCCAGCAGAAAAGCGGGGCGAACGTCGAGGAACACCGGGGAGCTGTTTTTT. This chain uses TRBV11-2 with TRBJ2-2; 7 bases agree with TRBD2. Germline trimming cut 6 bases from V and 1 base from J; bases unmatched to any gene: 14. This CDR3 is 18 amino acids long. Germline CDR1 SGHAT, CDR2 FQNNGV.

The genes are TRBV25-1 and TRBJ1-1, with D maybe TRBD1 (6 bases). The V end was cut by 2 bases, the J end by 3 bases, with 16 bases between. The CDR3 loop spans 16 amino acids. In germline, CDR1 is MGHDK, CDR2 SYGVNS. The CDR3 here is CASSERHGRGDTEAFF. CDR3 DNA sequence: TGTGCCAGCAGTGAACGTCACGGCAGGGGAGACACTGAAGCTTTCTTT.

This clone was counted between two and nine times. This rearrangement joins TRBV6-5 to TRBJ1-5, with D unresolved. This CDR3 contains 14 residues. Trimming left V 0 bases short and J 5 bases short, with 8 bases between. CDR1 and CDR2 from the germline V gene are MNHEY and SVGAGI. This CDR3 reads CASSYSIGYQPQHF. The CDR3 region has the DNA TGTGCCAGCAGTTACTCGATCGGGTATCAGCCCCAGCATTTT.

V usage is TRBV28 and J usage is TRBJ2-7; 9 bases are shared with TRBD1. The germline V gene encodes CDR1 MDHEN and CDR2 SYDVKM. V trimming: 6 bases; J trimming: 3 bases; junction bases outside the gene matches: 9. The CDR3 has 15 amino acids. CDR3 in DNA: TGTGCCAGCAGGTATCCGGGACAGGGACACTACGAGCAGTACTTC. It specifies CASRYPGQGHYEQYF. Together with reference TRBV28 and TRBJ2-7, the CDR3 gives the full variable domain: DVKVTQSSRYLVKRTGEKVFLECVQDMDHENMFWYRQDPGLGLRLIYFSYDVKMKEKGDIPEGYSVSREKKERFSLILESASTNQTSMYLCASRYPGQGHYEQYFGPGTRLTVT.

The rearrangement uses TRBV19 and TRBJ2-1, with 10 bases that match TRBD2. V gave up 7 bases and J gave up 7 bases; unmatched junction bases: 13. The CDR3 has 16 amino acids. The germline V gene encodes CDR1 LNHDA and CDR2 SQIVND (reference sequence). The CDR3 DNA reads as TGTGCCAGTACCCCGAGAGCGGGGGGGCCGAGTAATGAGCAGTTCTTC. It translates to CASTPRAGGPSNEQFF.

The V and J genes are TRBV6-5 and TRBJ2-1; the match to TRBD2 covers 8 bases. The J segment lost 1 base and the V segment lost 4 bases, leaving 6 bases of the junction unmatched. Germline V gene lookup returns CDR1 MNHEY and CDR2 SVGAGI. This CDR3 region has 16 residues. The CDR3 bases are TGTGCCAGCAGTTCCCCACAGCGGGGGTCCTACAATGAGCAGTTCTTC. It encodes CASSSPQRGSYNEQFF.

The chain combines TRBV5-4 with TRBJ2-5, with D possibly TRBD2 on 6 matching bases. CDR1 is SGHNT and CDR2 is YYREEE in the germline V gene (reference sequence). CDR3 length equals 14 residues. V lost 5 bases, J lost 4 bases, and 15 bases lay in between. The CDR3 here is CASSSGAGSETQYF. In nucleotides, the CDR3 is TGTGCCAGCAGTAGTGGGGCGGGGTCAGAGACCCAGTACTTC.